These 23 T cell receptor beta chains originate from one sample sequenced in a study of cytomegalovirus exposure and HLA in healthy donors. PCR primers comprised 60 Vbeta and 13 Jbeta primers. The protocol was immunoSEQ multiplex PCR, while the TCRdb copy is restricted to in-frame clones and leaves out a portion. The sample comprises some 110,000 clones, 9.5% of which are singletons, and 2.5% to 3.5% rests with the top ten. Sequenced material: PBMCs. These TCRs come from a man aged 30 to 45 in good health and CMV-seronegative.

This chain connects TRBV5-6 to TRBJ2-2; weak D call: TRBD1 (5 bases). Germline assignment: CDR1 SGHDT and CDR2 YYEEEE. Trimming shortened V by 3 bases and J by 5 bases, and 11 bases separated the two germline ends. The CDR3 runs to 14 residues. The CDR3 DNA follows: TGTGCCAGCAGCTACCAAGGGGTTACCGGGGAGCTGTTTTTT. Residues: CASSYQGVTGELFF.

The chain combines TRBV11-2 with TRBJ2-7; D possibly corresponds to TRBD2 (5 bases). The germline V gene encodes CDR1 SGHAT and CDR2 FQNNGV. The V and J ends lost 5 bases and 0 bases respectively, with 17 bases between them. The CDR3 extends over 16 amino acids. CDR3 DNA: TGTGCCAGCAGCCCCGGGGTTGGGATAGGCTCCTACGAGCAGTACTTC. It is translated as CASSPGVGIGSYEQYF.

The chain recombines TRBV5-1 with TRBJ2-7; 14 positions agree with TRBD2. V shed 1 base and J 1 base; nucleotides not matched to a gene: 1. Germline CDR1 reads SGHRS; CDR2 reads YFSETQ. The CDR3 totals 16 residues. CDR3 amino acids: CASSLWTSGRSYEQYF. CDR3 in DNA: TGCGCCAGCAGCTTGTGGACTAGCGGGAGGTCCTACGAGCAGTACTTC.

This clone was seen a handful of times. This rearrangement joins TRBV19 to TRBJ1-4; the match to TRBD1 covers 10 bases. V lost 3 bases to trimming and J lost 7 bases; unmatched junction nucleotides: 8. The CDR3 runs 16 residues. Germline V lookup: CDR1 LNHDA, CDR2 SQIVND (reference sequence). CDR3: CASSIRGTGAVEKLFF. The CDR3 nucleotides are TGTGCCAGTAGTATCCGAGGGACAGGGGCTGTTGAAAAACTGTTTTTT.

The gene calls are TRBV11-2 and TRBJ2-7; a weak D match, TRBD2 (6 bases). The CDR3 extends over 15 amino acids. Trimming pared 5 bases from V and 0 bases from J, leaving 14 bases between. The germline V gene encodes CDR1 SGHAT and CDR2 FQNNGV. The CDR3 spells CASSEWTGVSYEQYF. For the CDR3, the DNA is TGTGCCAGCAGCGAGTGGACGGGGGTCTCCTACGAGCAGTACTTC.

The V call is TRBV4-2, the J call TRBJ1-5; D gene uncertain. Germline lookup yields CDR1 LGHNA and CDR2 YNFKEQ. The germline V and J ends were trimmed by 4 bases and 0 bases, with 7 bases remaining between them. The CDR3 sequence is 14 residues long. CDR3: CASSPAASNQPQHF. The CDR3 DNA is TGTGCCAGCAGCCCCGCGGCTAGCAATCAGCCCCAGCATTTT.

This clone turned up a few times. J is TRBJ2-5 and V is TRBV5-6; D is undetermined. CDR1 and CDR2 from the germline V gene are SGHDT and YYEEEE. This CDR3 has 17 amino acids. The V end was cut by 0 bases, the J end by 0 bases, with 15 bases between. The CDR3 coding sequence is TGTGCCAGCAGCTTGGCAAGTCTGGCAGTGTACCAAGAGACCCAGTACTTC. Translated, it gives CASSLASLAVYQETQYF.

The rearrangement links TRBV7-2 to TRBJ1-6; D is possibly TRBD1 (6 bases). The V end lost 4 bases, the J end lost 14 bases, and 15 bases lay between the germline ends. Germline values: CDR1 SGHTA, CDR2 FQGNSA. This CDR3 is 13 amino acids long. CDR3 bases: TGTGCCAGCAGCTATGGACAGATGGCGACCCTCCACTTT. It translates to CASSYGQMATLHF.

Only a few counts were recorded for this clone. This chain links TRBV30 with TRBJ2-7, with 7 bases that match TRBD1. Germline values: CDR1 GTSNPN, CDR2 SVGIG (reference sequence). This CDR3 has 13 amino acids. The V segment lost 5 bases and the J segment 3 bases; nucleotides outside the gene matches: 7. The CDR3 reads CAWQTGTVYEQYF. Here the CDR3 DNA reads TGTGCCTGGCAAACTGGGACAGTCTACGAGCAGTACTTC.

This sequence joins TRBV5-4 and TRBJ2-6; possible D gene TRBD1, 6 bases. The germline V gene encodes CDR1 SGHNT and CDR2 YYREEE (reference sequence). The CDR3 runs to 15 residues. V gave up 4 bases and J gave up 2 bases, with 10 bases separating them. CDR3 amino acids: CASSTQGPGANVLTF. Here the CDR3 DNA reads TGTGCCAGCAGCACACAGGGCCCTGGGGCCAACGTCCTGACTTTC.

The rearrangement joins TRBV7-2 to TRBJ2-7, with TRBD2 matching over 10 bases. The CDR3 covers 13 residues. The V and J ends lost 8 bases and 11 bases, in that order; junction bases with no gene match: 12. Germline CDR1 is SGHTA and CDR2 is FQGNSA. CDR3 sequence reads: CASSYDFSGGKYF. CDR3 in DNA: TGTGCCAGCTCCTATGATTTTAGCGGGGGGAAGTACTTC.

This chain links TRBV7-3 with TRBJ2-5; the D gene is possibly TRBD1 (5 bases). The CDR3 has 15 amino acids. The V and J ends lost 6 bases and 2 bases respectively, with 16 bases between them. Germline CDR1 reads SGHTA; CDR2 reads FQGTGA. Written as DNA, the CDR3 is TGTGCCAGCAGTCAACTTGGACAACCACAAGAGACCCAGTACTTC. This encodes CASSQLGQPQETQYF. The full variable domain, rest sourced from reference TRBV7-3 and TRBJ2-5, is GAGVSQTPSNKVTEKGKYVELRCDPISGHTALYWYRQSLGQGPEFLIYFQGTGAADDSGLPNDRFFAVRPEGSVSTLKIQRTERGDSAVYLCASSQLGQPQETQYFGPGTRLLVL.

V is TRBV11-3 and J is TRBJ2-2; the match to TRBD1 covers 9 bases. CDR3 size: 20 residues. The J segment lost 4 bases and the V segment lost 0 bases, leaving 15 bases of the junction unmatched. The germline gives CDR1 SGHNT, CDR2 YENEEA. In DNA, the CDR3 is TGTGCCAGCAGCTTAGATTCCCTATTTACAGGGGGCTCTGTCACCGGGGAGCTGTTTTTT. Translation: CASSLDSLFTGGSVTGELFF. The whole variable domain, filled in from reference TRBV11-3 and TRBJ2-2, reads EAGVVQSPRYKIIEKKQPVAFWCNPISGHNTLYWYLQNLGQGPELLIRYENEEAVDDSQLPKDRFSAERLKGVDSTLKIQPAELGDSAVYLCASSLDSLFTGGSVTGELFFGEGSRLTVL.

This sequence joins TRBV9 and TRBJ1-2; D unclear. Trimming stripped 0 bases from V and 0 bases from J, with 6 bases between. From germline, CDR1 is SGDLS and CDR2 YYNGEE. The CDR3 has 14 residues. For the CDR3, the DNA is TGTGCCAGCAGCGTAGGGCCCACTAACTATGGCTACACCTTC. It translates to CASSVGPTNYGYTF.

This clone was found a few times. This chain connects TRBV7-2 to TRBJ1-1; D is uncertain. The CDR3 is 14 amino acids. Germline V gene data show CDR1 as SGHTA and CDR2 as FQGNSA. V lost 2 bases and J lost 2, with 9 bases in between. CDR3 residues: CASSLTDLNTEAFF. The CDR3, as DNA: TGTGCCAGCAGCTTAACAGACCTAAACACTGAAGCTTTCTTT.

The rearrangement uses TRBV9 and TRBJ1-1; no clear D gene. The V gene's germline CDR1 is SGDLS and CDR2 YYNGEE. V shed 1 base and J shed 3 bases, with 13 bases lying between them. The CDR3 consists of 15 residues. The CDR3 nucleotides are TGTGCCAGCAGCGTAAGTGGAGGGTGGGACACTGAAGCTTTCTTT. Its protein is CASSVSGGWDTEAFF.

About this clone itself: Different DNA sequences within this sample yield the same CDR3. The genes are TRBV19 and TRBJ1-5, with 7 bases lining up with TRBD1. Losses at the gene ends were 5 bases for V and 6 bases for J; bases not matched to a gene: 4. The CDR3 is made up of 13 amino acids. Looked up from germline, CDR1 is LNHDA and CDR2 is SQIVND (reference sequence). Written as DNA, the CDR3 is TGTGCCAGTAGTGGTCAGGGGGGTCAGCCCCAGCATTTT. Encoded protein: CASSGQGGQPQHF.

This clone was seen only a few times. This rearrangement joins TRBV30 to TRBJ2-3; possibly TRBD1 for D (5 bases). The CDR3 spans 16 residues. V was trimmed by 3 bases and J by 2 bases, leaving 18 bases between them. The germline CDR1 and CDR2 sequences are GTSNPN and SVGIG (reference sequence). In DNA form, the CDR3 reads TGTGCCTGGAGCCTAGGGGCGACATCATTCACAGATACGCAGTATTTT. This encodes CAWSLGATSFTDTQYF.

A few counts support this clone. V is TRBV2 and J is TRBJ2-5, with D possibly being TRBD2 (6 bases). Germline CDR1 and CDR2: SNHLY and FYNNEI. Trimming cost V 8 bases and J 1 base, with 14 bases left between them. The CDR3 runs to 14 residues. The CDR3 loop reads CASGRRLSQETQYF. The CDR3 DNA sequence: TGTGCCAGCGGGAGGAGGCTATCCCAAGAGACCCAGTACTTC.

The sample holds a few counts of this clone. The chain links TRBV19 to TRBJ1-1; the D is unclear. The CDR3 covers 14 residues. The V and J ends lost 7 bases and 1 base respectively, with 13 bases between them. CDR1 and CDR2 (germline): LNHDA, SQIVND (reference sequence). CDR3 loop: CASNPLTPNTEAFF. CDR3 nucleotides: TGTGCCAGTAATCCATTGACACCGAACACTGAAGCTTTCTTT.

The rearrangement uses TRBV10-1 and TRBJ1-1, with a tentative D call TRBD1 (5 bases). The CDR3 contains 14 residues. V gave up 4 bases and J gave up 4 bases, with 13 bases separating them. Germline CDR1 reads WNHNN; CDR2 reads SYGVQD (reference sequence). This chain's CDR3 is CASSGARVSTEAFF. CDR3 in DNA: TGCGCCAGCAGTGGAGCCAGGGTGAGCACTGAAGCTTTCTTT.

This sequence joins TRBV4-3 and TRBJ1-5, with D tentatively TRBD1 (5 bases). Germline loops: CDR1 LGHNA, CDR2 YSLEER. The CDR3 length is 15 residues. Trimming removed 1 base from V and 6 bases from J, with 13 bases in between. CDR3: CASSQGRGWGQPQHF. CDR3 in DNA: TGCGCCAGCAGCCAAGGGAGGGGATGGGGTCAGCCCCAGCATTTT.

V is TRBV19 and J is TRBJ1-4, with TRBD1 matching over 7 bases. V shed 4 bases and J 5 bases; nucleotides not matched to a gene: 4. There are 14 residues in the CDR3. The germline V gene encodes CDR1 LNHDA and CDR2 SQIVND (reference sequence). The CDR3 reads CASSRYRGNEKLFF. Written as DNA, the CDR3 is TGTGCCAGTAGTAGGTACAGGGGAAATGAAAAACTGTTTTTT.